These 8 T cell receptor beta chains came from one sample sequenced in a study of early T cells in non-severe SARS-CoV-2 infection. TCRdb reprocessed the 5' RACE reads with MiXCR, giving one entry per CDR3 protein. In the table there are approximately 77,000 distinct CDR3 sequences, approximately 12% of which are singletons. The sequencing sample was made of whole blood. The receptors derive from an adult who was a healthcare worker with PCR-confirmed SARS-CoV-2 infection or an uninfected control (not recorded which).

This clonotype has just a few counts. The J gene is TRBJ1-6, the V gene TRBV7-9; 7 positions agree with TRBD1. Germline values: CDR1 SEHNR, CDR2 FQNEAQ (reference sequence). The CDR3 has 15 residues. V gave up 1 base and J gave up 7 bases; unmatched junction bases: 4. This chain's CDR3 is CASSLGGQANSPLHF. The CDR3 nucleotides read TGTGCCAGCAGCTTAGGAGGACAGGCGAATTCACCCCTCCACTTT.

This clonotype has more than one count but fewer than ten. V is TRBV11-1 and J is TRBJ2-3, with D perhaps TRBD1 (5 bases). Germline loops: CDR1 SGHAT, CDR2 FQDESV (reference sequence). With 0 bases removed from V and 5 bases from J, the gap between germline ends came to 12 bases. This CDR3 is built from 15 residues. The DNA of the CDR3 is TGTGCCAGCAGCTTAGCCGGACCTCAGGGAGATACGCAGTATTTT. The encoded protein is CASSLAGPQGDTQYF.

This clonotype was counted between two and nine times. The chain employs TRBV4-1 and TRBJ2-1; no firm D call. The ends were cut back, 0 bases at V and 9 bases at J, with 9 bases in the middle. The CDR3 runs to 13 residues. Germline V gene data show CDR1 as MGHRA and CDR2 as YSYEKL. The CDR3 nucleotides read TGCGCCAGCAGCCAAGATAGGACGGGTGAGCAGTTCTTC. It codes for CASSQDRTGEQFF.

The table lists this clonotype with a few counts. Written as DNA, the CDR3 is TGTGCCAGCAGCCCCGAAAGCTATGGCTACACCTTC. It encodes CASSPESYGYTF. This chain uses TRBV11-2 with TRBJ1-2; no reliable D call. Germline CDR1 reads SGHAT; CDR2 reads FQNNGV. CDR3 length: 12 residues. Trimming removed 5 bases at V and 4 bases at J, with 8 bases between.

This clonotype was observed a few times. The chain uses TRBV7-9 and TRBJ2-1; tentatively, D is TRBD2 (5 bases). The CDR3 totals 15 residues. CDR1 is SEHNR and CDR2 is FQNEAQ in the germline V gene (reference sequence). V was shortened by 5 bases and J by 0 bases, with 11 bases between the two germline ends. The CDR3 sequence: CASSPQRSSYNEQFF. The CDR3 DNA reads as TGTGCCAGCAGCCCCCAGCGGAGCTCCTACAATGAGCAGTTCTTC.

The table lists this clonotype with many counts. V is TRBV6-6 and J is TRBJ1-3; D is ambiguous. The CDR3 runs to 13 residues. Trimming removed 3 bases at V and 4 bases at J, with 7 bases between. Per germline, CDR1 MNHNY and CDR2 SVGAGI (reference sequence). CDR3 region: CASSYDAGNTIYF. CDR3 bases: TGTGCCAGCAGTTATGACGCCGGAAACACCATATATTTT.

In this sample, this clonotype turned up many times. This chain uses TRBV20-1 with TRBJ1-5; TRBD1 agrees at 7 bases. CDR3 length: 17 amino acids. J lost 2 bases, V lost 3 bases, and 13 bases had no gene match. Germline-derived CDR1 and CDR2 are DFQATT and SNEGSKA (reference sequence). CDR3 in DNA: TGCAGTGCTAGCTCCTGGGACAGCCGACTTCGCAATCAGCCCCAGCATTTT. Its protein is CSASSWDSRLRNQPQHF.

This clonotype showed up many times. This rearrangement joins TRBV29-1 to TRBJ2-3; D not resolved. In germline, CDR1 is SQVTM, CDR2 ANQGSEA. V was cut by 4 bases and J by 2 bases, with 7 bases left in between. The CDR3 runs to 12 residues. DNA for the CDR3: TGCAGCGTTGCCCATTACACAGATACGCAGTATTTT. It is translated as CSVAHYTDTQYF.